Listed below are T cell receptor beta chains from one sample, sequenced in a study of blood T cell repertoires in COVID-19. Profiled with immunoSEQ multiplex PCR; TCRdb holds only in-frame clones, not every one. There are over 60,000 clones in the sample; roughly 82% occur only once, and roughly 13% lies in the top ten. Source material: peripheral blood. These receptors were collected from a woman of 80 years or more with acute or convalescent COVID-19. The conserved cysteine and the conserved F or W are not part of the CDR3 here.

V	J	CDR3
TRBV2	TRBJ1-2	ASVPQGASGYT
TRBV4-1	TRBJ2-3	ASSQDYGLAGVDTQY
TRBV24-1	TRBJ1-2	ATSDYFGYT
TRBV24-1	TRBJ2-6	ATSDTAIQGGSGANVLT
TRBV6-2/TRBV6-3	TRBJ2-1	ASSYRGRARDEQF
TRBV10-3	TRBJ1-2	AISRDSHNYGYT
TRBV6-2/TRBV6-3	TRBJ2-7	ASSYGGGWKPTYEQY
TRBV6-1	TRBJ2-7	ASSARQEGPASEQY
TRBV4-3	TRBJ2-1	ASSQYGHEQF
TRBV5-1	TRBJ2-7	ASSPWTGRGEQY
TRBV5-8	TRBJ1-2	ASIRDNQMTNYGYT
TRBV5-1	TRBJ2-7	ASSLALGLQSYEQY
TRBV12-3/TRBV12-4	TRBJ1-5	ASRLGGNQPQH
TRBV27	TRBJ2-1	ASSFGSFYNEQF